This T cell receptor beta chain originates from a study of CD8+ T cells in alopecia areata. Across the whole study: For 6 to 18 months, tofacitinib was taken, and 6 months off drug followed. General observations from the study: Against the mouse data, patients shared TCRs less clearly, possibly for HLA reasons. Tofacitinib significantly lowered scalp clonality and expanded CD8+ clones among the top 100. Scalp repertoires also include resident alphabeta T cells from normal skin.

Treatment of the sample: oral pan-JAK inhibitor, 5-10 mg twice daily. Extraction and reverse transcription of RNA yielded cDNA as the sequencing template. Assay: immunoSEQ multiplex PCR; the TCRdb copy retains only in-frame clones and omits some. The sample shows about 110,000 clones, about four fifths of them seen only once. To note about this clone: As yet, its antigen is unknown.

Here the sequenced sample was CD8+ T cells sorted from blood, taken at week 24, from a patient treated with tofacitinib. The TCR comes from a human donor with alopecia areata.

The DNA for the CDR3 is TGTGCCAGCAGCCAAGATCTGGGGGCGGGCGGCTACACCTTC. It codes for CASSQDLGAGGYTF. The chain employs TRBV4-2 and TRBJ1-2, with D perhaps matching TRBD1 (6 bases). The CDR3 is made up of 14 amino acids. The V gene lost 0 bases and the J gene lost 8 bases, with 13 bases spanning the gap. CDR1 is LGHNA and CDR2 is YNFKEQ in the germline V gene.